The clone carrying this T cell receptor beta chain was seen more than once but under ten times. Its antigen is not known. The sample is drawn from a study of CD8 T cells in ankylosing spondylitis. Germline assignment: CDR1 SEHNR and CDR2 FQNEAQ (reference sequence). The CDR3 extends over 13 amino acids. Trimming pared 6 bases from V and 9 bases from J, leaving 15 bases between. One entry per CDR3 protein results from TCRdb running MiXCR on the 5' RACE reads. The sample consists of roughly 190,000 distinct CDR3 sequences, around 13% of them appearing once. Study results and caveats: In reactive arthritis synovial fluid and blood, some motif variants had been reported before. Seemingly characteristic of ankylosing spondylitis blood was a TCR beta motif consisting of several highly homologous variants.

The clonotype was recovered from a male donor with ankylosing spondylitis or in good health (not recorded which). The V gene is TRBV7-9, the J gene TRBJ2-1, with D maybe TRBD2 (5 bases). Sequencing was carried out using blood, either unsorted or a sorted T cell fraction (not recorded which). Here the CDR3 reads CASRPTRLVEQFF. The CDR3 bases are TGTGCCAGCAGGCCTACTAGACTGGTTGAGCAGTTCTTC.